The clone carrying this TCR beta chain was found a few times. RNA transcripts provided the source from which TCR beta CDR3 regions were amplified. HTBI primers were used for first-round RT-PCR of the TCR CDR3. Via MiXCR, TCRdb re-called the multiplex PCR reads, giving one row per CDR3 protein. This table has hundreds of thousands of distinct CDR3 sequences, around 15% appearing once. The sample is drawn from a study of T cells in Graves' hyperthyroidism and ophthalmopathy. CDR3 size: 18 residues. Germline CDR1 is DFQATT and CDR2 is SNEGSKA (reference sequence). The junction had 16 bases not matched to a gene; V was cut back by 5 bases and J by 4 bases.

This sequence was found in a woman aged 18-30 years with Graves' hyperthyroidism. Sequencing was carried out using blood. V usage is TRBV20-1 and J usage is TRBJ2-1, with 11 bases fitting TRBD1. The CDR3 reads CSAPDITGTGGGYNEQFF. CDR3 bases: TGCAGTGCTCCAGACATTACCGGGACAGGGGGAGGATACAATGAGCAGTTCTTC.